Listed below are T cell receptor beta chains from one sample, sequenced in a study of Tregs in tolerant kidney transplant recipients. Sequenced by immunoSEQ multiplex PCR; TCRdb stores in-frame clones only, minus some. The data hold around 64,000 clones, with about 87% observed a single time. Sequences were derived from CD4+ T cells from blood (PBMCs), sampled 6 months after the transplant. These receptors all come from a human patient who received a combined kidney and bone marrow transplant. The graft donor may have contributed some T cells. The CDR3 runs from the conserved cysteine through the conserved F or W. The D gene is left open where the match is weak. Clone size, where shown, is once, few, many, or a class for clones that have expanded.

d_gene,v_gene,abundance,j_gene,CDR3aa,CDR3nt
-,TRBV28,once,TRBJ1-3,CASTVSLSGNTIYF,TGTGCCAGCACGGTCTCCCTTAGCGGAAACACCATATATTTT
-,TRBV18,few,TRBJ1-3,CASSPVPGSGNTIYF,TGTGCCAGCTCACCTGTACCGGGGAGCGGAAACACCATATATTTT
-,TRBV7-2,-,TRBJ1-2,CASSLSRPSQGGYTF,TGTGCCAGCAGCCTTAGCCGACCTTCCCAGGGTGGCTACACCTTC
TRBD2,TRBV5-1,-,TRBJ2-1,CASSLAGAGAHNEQFF,TGCGCCAGCAGCTTGGCGGGAGCGGGGGCTCACAATGAGCAGTTCTTC
TRBD1,TRBV7-9,-,TRBJ1-1,CASSPNRGDTEAFF,TGTGCCAGCAGCCCCAACAGGGGGGACACTGAAGCTTTCTTT
-,TRBV7-7,once,TRBJ2-2,CASRIRQGTGELFF,TGTGCCAGCAGAATAAGGCAGGGCACCGGGGAGCTGTTTTTT
-,TRBV25-1,-,TRBJ1-1,CASSEYLTGMVNTEAFF,TGTGCCAGCAGTGAATATCTAACAGGGATGGTGAACACTGAAGCTTTCTTT
-,TRBV19,few,TRBJ2-7,CASSRRDTLYEQYF,TGTGCCAGTAGCCGAAGGGACACCCTTTACGAGCAGTACTTC
-,TRBV29-1,-,TRBJ2-7,CSVVIGTSRNYEQYF,TGCAGCGTTGTAATTGGGACATCAAGGAATTACGAGCAGTACTTC
-,TRBV11-3,-,TRBJ1-2,CASSPRAPFYGYTF,TGTGCCAGCAGTCCCAGGGCTCCCTTCTATGGCTACACCTTC
-,TRBV30,-,TRBJ1-2,CAWSVGGGYTF,TGTGCCTGGAGTGTAGGGGGTGGCTACACCTTC
-,TRBV11-3,-,TRBJ2-1,CASSLDRRGNEQFF,TGTGCCAGCAGCTTAGATCGTAGGGGCAATGAGCAGTTCTTC
TRBD1,TRBV5-1,-,TRBJ2-7,CASSESTGFKIVDEQYF,TGCGCCAGCAGCGAGTCGACAGGGTTCAAGATAGTCGACGAGCAGTACTTC
-,TRBV6-6,-,TRBJ1-5,CASNPRGGISNQPQHF,TGTGCCAGCAACCCCCGAGGCGGAATTAGCAATCAGCCCCAGCATTTT
-,TRBV7-9,-,TRBJ1-1,CASSLGRLMNTEAFF,TGTGCCAGCAGCTTAGGGCGGCTGATGAACACTGAAGCTTTCTTT
TRBD1,TRBV4-2,-,TRBJ2-7,CASSPQGQVRSYEQYF,TGTGCCAGCAGCCCCCAGGGACAGGTCCGCTCCTACGAGCAGTACTTC
-,TRBV6-1,-,TRBJ1-3,CASSERVSSSGNTIYF,TGTGCCAGCAGTGAGCGCGTGAGCTCCTCTGGAAACACCATATATTTT
TRBD1,TRBV29-1,once,TRBJ1-1,CSASTGGNSEAFF,TGCAGCGCCTCGACAGGGGGCAACAGTGAAGCTTTCTTT
-,TRBV29-1,-,TRBJ2-7,CSVVGRGRAYEQYF,TGCAGCGTTGTCGGCAGGGGCAGGGCCTACGAGCAGTACTTC
-,TRBV2,-,TRBJ2-7,CASSLQGYEQYF,TGTGCCAGCAGTTTACAGGGCTACGAGCAGTACTTC
-,TRBV6-5,-,TRBJ2-3,CASSRWDSLEDTQYF,TGTGCCAGCAGTCGTTGGGACTCCCTGGAGGATACGCAGTATTTT
TRBD2,TRBV30,once,TRBJ2-5,CAWSVSGVWETQYF,TGTGCCTGGAGTGTTAGCGGGGTATGGGAGACCCAGTACTTC
TRBD2,TRBV2,once,TRBJ2-1,CASGGIAGESWQFF,TGTGCCAGCGGTGGAATAGCGGGAGAGAGTTGGCAGTTCTTC
-,TRBV7-9,-,TRBJ1-2,CASSPPTASYGYTF,TGTGCCAGCAGCCCCCCGACAGCTAGTTATGGCTACACCTTC
-,TRBV5-1,-,TRBJ2-1,CASSFGTSGINEQFF,TGCGCCAGCAGCTTCGGGACATCGGGTATCAATGAGCAGTTCTTC
TRBD2,TRBV30,-,TRBJ2-1,CAWTPLAGAPYEQFF,TGTGCCTGGACCCCCCTAGCGGGAGCCCCGTATGAGCAGTTCTTC
-,TRBV6-6,-,TRBJ1-4,CASRGGLGEKLFF,TGTGCCAGCAGGGGAGGGTTAGGGGAAAAACTGTTTTTT
-,TRBV9,-,TRBJ2-3,CASSVGMEATQYF,TGTGCCAGCAGCGTAGGAATGGAGGCTACGCAGTATTTT
-,TRBV7-2,-,TRBJ2-1,CASSSIGDEQFF,TGTGCCAGCAGCTCCATCGGGGATGAGCAGTTCTTC
-,TRBV10-3,-,TRBJ2-2,CAISVSPRDTGELFF,TGTGCCATCAGTGTATCACCGCGGGACACCGGGGAGCTGTTTTTT
-,TRBV6-5,-,TRBJ2-2,CASSYGVRATAGELFF,TGTGCCAGCAGTTACGGAGTCAGGGCGACTGCCGGGGAGCTGTTTTTT
TRBD1,TRBV4-1,-,TRBJ2-7,CASSQPSQGTYEQYF,TGCGCCAGCAGCCAACCCTCACAGGGGACCTACGAGCAGTACTTC
TRBD2,TRBV5-4,-,TRBJ2-7,CASSFGREGYEQYF,TGTGCCAGCAGCTTCGGGCGGGAGGGCTACGAGCAGTACTTC
TRBD2,TRBV5-1,-,TRBJ2-4,CASRPGLAENIQYF,TGCGCCAGCAGGCCGGGACTAGCGGAAAACATTCAGTACTTC
-,TRBV25-1,-,TRBJ1-6,CASSEQGFSTSPLHF,TGTGCCAGCAGTGAACAGGGTTTTTCAACATCACCCCTCCACTTT
TRBD2,TRBV7-6,-,TRBJ2-1,CASSLQGSSGRARYNEQFF,TGTGCCAGCAGCTTACAGGGTTCTAGCGGGAGGGCCAGGTACAATGAGCAGTTCTTC
TRBD2,TRBV27,-,TRBJ2-6,CASRDRGTTGAVLTF,TGTGCCAGCAGAGATCGAGGGACTACCGGGGCCGTCCTGACTTTC
-,TRBV15,-,TRBJ1-1,CATSARVLNTEAFF,TGTGCCACCAGCGCCAGGGTTTTGAACACTGAAGCTTTCTTT
TRBD2,TRBV19,-,TRBJ2-1,CASSIKGRFAGGNNEQFF,TGTGCCAGTAGTATAAAGGGGCGGTTCGCGGGGGGAAACAATGAGCAGTTCTTC
TRBD1,TRBV5-1,-,TRBJ1-3,CASSSRTGAGNTIYF,TGCGCCAGCAGCTCGCGGACAGGGGCTGGAAACACCATATATTTT
-,TRBV29-1,-,TRBJ1-2,CSVGTGGYTF,TGCAGCGTTGGTACAGGGGGCTACACCTTC
TRBD1,TRBV4-3,-,TRBJ2-7,CASSQDLRDRVYEQYF,TGCGCCAGCAGCCAAGATTTGAGGGACAGGGTCTACGAGCAGTACTTC
TRBD2,TRBV30,-,TRBJ2-2,CAWRNRPASGSNTGELFF,TGTGCATGGAGGAACCGGCCGGCTAGCGGCTCGAACACCGGGGAGCTGTTTTTT
TRBD1,TRBV7-9,-,TRBJ2-3,CASSLTGQGRGTDTQYF,TGTGCCAGCAGCTTAACGGGACAGGGAAGGGGGACAGATACGCAGTATTTT
-,TRBV2,few,TRBJ2-6,CASSETGPSGANVLTF,TGTGCCAGCAGTGAAACAGGTCCCTCTGGGGCCAACGTCCTGACTTTC
-,TRBV7-9,-,TRBJ2-7,CASSFGRGFYEQYF,TGTGCCAGCAGCTTCGGTCGGGGATTTTACGAGCAGTACTTC
-,TRBV7-9,-,TRBJ2-2,CASSLQDSTGELFF,TGTGCCAGCAGCTTGCAGGATTCCACCGGGGAGCTGTTTTTT
TRBD1,TRBV5-1,-,TRBJ1-2,CASSPNRGQGHYGYTF,TGCGCCAGCAGCCCAAATAGAGGACAGGGTCACTATGGCTACACCTTC